The T cell receptor (beta chain) described here comes from a study of response to subunit inactivated influenza vaccine. Each CDR3 protein gets one entry after TCRdb re-called the RT-PCR reads with MiXCR. The profile shows about 570,000 distinct CDR3 sequences, 12% of them singletons. Germline values: CDR1 SQVTM, CDR2 ANQGSEA. V lost 3 bases to trimming and J lost 2 bases, with 9 bases between them. This CDR3 comprises 13 residues. The specimen was PBMCs from blood, collected on the day of vaccination. The chain joins TRBV29-1 to TRBJ2-3; no firm D call. This clonotype was obtained from a man aged 50-60 years who received an inactivated influenza vaccine. CDR3 protein: CSVERPLTDTQYF. The CDR3 region has the DNA TGCAGCGTTGAGAGACCGCTCACAGATACGCAGTATTTT.